This TCR beta chain was obtained from a study of CD8+ T cells in alopecia areata. Study as a whole: Those treated were given oral tofacitinib at 5 to 10 mg twice daily. Tofacitinib ran for 6 to 18 months before 6 months off drug.

In germline, CDR1 is LNHNV, CDR2 YYDKDF (reference sequence). V dropped 1 base and J dropped 7; count of bases not matched to a gene: 6. The CDR3 contains 15 residues. Indicated treatment: oral pan-JAK inhibitor, 5-10 mg twice daily. General study results and limits: Lesional scalp exceeded normal scalp in clonality, especially in alopecia totalis/universalis.

cDNA prepared by RNA extraction and subsequent reverse transcription served as the template for sequencing. The method was immunoSEQ multiplex PCR; TCRdb's version includes in-frame clones alone and lacks a portion of them. The table has about 220,000 clones, under 60% seen once; the top ten hold around 1.4%. Regarding this clone: What it binds is not known.

This clonotype was obtained from a human donor with alopecia areata. Source: CD4+ T cells sorted from blood, taken at week 4, from a patient treated with tofacitinib. This chain joins TRBV15 and TRBJ1-5; 8 bases are shared with TRBD1. The CDR3 here is CATSRGGQDGQPQHF. The CDR3 nucleotides read TGTGCCACCAGCAGAGGGGGACAGGATGGACAGCCCCAGCATTTT.